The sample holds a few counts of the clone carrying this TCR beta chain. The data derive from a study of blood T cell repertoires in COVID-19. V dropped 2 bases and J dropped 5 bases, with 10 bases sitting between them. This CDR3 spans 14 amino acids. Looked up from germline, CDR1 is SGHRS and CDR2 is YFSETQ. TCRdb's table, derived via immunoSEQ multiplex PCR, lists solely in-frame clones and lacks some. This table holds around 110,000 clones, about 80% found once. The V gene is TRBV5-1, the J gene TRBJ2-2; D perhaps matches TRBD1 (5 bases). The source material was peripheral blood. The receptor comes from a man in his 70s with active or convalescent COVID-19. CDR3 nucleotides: TGCGCCAGCAGCTTCCAGGGTGGAACCGGGGAGCTGTTTTTT. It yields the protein CASSFQGGTGELFF. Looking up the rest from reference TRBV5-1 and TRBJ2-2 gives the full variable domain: KAGVTQTPRYLIKTRGQQVTLSCSPISGHRSVSWYQQTPGQGLQFLFEYFSETQRNKGNFPGRFSGRQFSNSRSEMNVSTLELGDSALYLCASSFQGGTGELFFGEGSRLTVL.